A single sample gave rise to the 24 T cell receptor beta chains below, sequenced in a study of blood T cell repertoires in COVID-19. Some clones are missing from TCRdb's copy, which holds only in-frame ones; the method was immunoSEQ multiplex PCR. The sample has hundreds of thousands of clones, about nine tenths seen once. The specimen was peripheral blood. The receptors originated from a woman aged 25 to 39 with active or convalescent COVID-19.

V is TRBV6-1 and J is TRBJ2-1; 7 bases are a match to TRBD1. V lost 0 bases to trimming and J lost 10 bases; unmatched junction nucleotides: 3. This CDR3 has 13 residues. The V gene's germline CDR1 is MNHNS and CDR2 SASEGT. The CDR3 nucleotides are TGTGCCAGCAGTGAAGCTCTAGGGGGCGAGCAGTTCTTC. This translates into CASSEALGGEQFF.

V gene TRBV19 combines with J gene TRBJ1-3, with 8 bases fitting TRBD1. The V gene's germline CDR1 is LNHDA and CDR2 SQIVND (reference sequence). The CDR3 is 15 residues long. The V gene end was trimmed by 7 bases and the J gene end by 0 bases; junction bases not matched to a gene: 5. CDR3 sequence: CASIWDRRSGNTIYF. As DNA, the CDR3 is TGTGCCAGTATCTGGGACAGGCGCTCTGGAAACACCATATATTTT.

The CDR3 region has the DNA TGCGCCAGCAGCGCCGACAGGGTTGGGGATTCACCCCTCCACTTT. It specifies CASSADRVGDSPLHF. The chain has TRBV5-1 and TRBJ1-6; 7 nucleotides agree with TRBD1. Trimming took 4 bases from V and 8 from J; bases not matched to a gene: 9. CDR3 length: 15 amino acids. Germline V lookup: CDR1 SGHRS, CDR2 YFSETQ. The full variable domain, in which reference TRBV5-1 and TRBJ1-6 provide the parts outside the CDR3, is KAGVTQTPRYLIKTRGQQVTLSCSPISGHRSVSWYQQTPGQGLQFLFEYFSETQRNKGNFPGRFSGRQFSNSRSEMNVSTLELGDSALYLCASSADRVGDSPLHFGNGTRLTVT.

This clone was seen more than once but under ten times. The rearrangement links TRBV3-1 (or the pseudogene TRBV3-2) to TRBJ2-5; 8 positions match TRBD2. V lost 2 bases, J lost 1 base, and 12 bases stayed unmatched. The CDR3 is made up of 18 amino acids. In germline, CDR1 is LGHDT, CDR2 YNNKEL (reference sequence). CDR3 nucleotide sequence: TGTGCCAGCAGCCAACCGGGGGTGGCTAGCGGGCGCCAAGAGACCCAGTACTTC. Protein product: CASSQPGVASGRQETQYF.

The V call is TRBV11-2, the J call TRBJ1-1; TRBD1 agrees at 8 bases. V was pared by 4 bases and J by 2 bases, with 15 bases of the junction left unmatched. The CDR3 runs to 18 residues. The germline V gene encodes CDR1 SGHAT and CDR2 FQNNGV. DNA for the CDR3: TGTGCCAGCAGCTCAACCCGGACAGGGCCCCTCCTAAACACTGAAGCTTTCTTT. Residues: CASSSTRTGPLLNTEAFF.

This chain connects TRBV27 to TRBJ1-1; D is undetermined. Trimming pared 10 bases from V and 1 base from J, leaving 19 bases between. The germline V gene encodes CDR1 MNHEY and CDR2 SMNVEV (reference sequence). This CDR3 has 15 residues. The CDR3 here is CATSSQSNKNTEAFF. Here the CDR3 DNA reads TGTGCCACCTCGTCGCAGTCCAATAAGAACACTGAAGCTTTCTTT.

For the CDR3, the DNA is TGTGCCAGCAGTGCTAGGGAGAGAGAGACCCAGTACTTC. This encodes CASSARERETQYF. The chain couples TRBV28 to TRBJ2-5, with D perhaps TRBD2 (5 bases). This CDR3 has 13 amino acids. The V gene's germline CDR1 is MDHEN and CDR2 SYDVKM. The ends were cut back, 5 bases at V and 4 bases at J, with 11 bases in the middle.

The rearrangement uses TRBV27 and TRBJ1-2; TRBD1 matches at 7 bases. Germline CDR1 reads MNHEY; CDR2 reads SMNVEV (reference sequence). The CDR3 totals 13 residues. With 3 bases clipped from V and 7 bases from J, the junction kept 5 bases outside the gene matches. The CDR3 loop reads CASSLDRFGGYTF. The DNA for the CDR3 is TGTGCCAGCAGTTTGGACAGGTTCGGTGGCTACACCTTC.

J is TRBJ1-2 and V is TRBV2, with 7 bases aligning to TRBD1. The trim removed 6 bases at V and 4 bases at J, leaving 5 bases unmatched. CDR1 and CDR2 (germline): SNHLY, FYNNEI. The CDR3 totals 13 residues. CDR3 nucleotides: TGTGCCAGCAGGGCGGGACAGTTCTATGGCTACACCTTC. It specifies CASRAGQFYGYTF.

V gene TRBV29-1 combines with J gene TRBJ2-7; TRBD2 is a possible D gene (5 bases). This CDR3 region has 12 residues. Germline V gene sequence: CDR1 SQVTM, CDR2 ANQGSEA. The ends were cut back, 4 bases at V and 5 bases at J, with 12 bases in the middle. The CDR3, as DNA: TGCAGCGTTGTCGGGAAGGTCGACGAGCAGTACTTC. This codes for CSVVGKVDEQYF.

The chain carries TRBV9 and TRBJ1-6; TRBD1 matches at 10 bases. V was clipped by 6 bases and J by 8 bases; unmatched bases: 11. Germline V gives CDR1 SGDLS, CDR2 YYNGEE. The CDR3 sequence is 16 residues long. CDR3: CASTSKLGTGDSPLHF. DNA for the CDR3: TGTGCCAGCACCTCTAAATTGGGGACAGGGGATTCACCCCTCCACTTT.

The chain is built from TRBV3-1 (or the pseudogene TRBV3-2) and TRBJ2-7; D unclear. Germline V gene data show CDR1 as LGHDT and CDR2 as YNNKEL (reference sequence). V was pared by 1 base and J by 0 bases, with 4 bases between. The CDR3 is 13 residues long. As DNA, the CDR3 is TGTGCCAGCAGCCAAGCAGTCTCCTACGAGCAGTACTTC. This sequence encodes CASSQAVSYEQYF.

This chain's CDR3 is CASSQTWTGVAEAFF. The DNA for the CDR3 is TGTGCCAGCAGCCAGACTTGGACAGGGGTGGCTGAAGCTTTCTTT. The rearrangement joins TRBV6-5 to TRBJ1-1; 9 bases agree with TRBD1. The germline gives CDR1 MNHEY, CDR2 SVGAGI. The CDR3 loop spans 15 amino acids. Germline trimming cut 6 bases from V and 6 bases from J; bases unmatched to any gene: 11.

The chain joins TRBV6-5 to TRBJ1-3, with TRBD1 matching 7 bases. CDR3 length equals 14 residues. Germline V gene data show CDR1 as MNHEY and CDR2 as SVGAGI. Germline trimming cut 0 bases from V and 7 bases from J; bases unmatched to any gene: 3. This CDR3 reads CASSYSFRGNTIYF. The CDR3 DNA is TGTGCCAGCAGTTACTCATTCAGGGGGAACACCATATATTTT.

The V call is TRBV6-1, the J call TRBJ1-1, with no clear D. Germline values: CDR1 MNHNS, CDR2 SASEGT. The CDR3 has 13 residues. V lost 2 bases and J 5 bases, leaving 9 bases between the germline ends. DNA of the CDR3: TGTGCCAGCAGTGAAAAAATGAGGACTGAAGCTTTCTTT. It codes for CASSEKMRTEAFF.

The chain couples TRBV4-1 to TRBJ2-7; D is uncertain. The CDR3 sequence is 13 residues long. The V gene lost 0 bases and the J gene lost 6 bases, with 9 bases spanning the gap. Germline loops: CDR1 MGHRA, CDR2 YSYEKL. CDR3 nucleotides: TGCGCCAGCAGCCAAGATTTGCGTGCCGAGCAGTACTTC. This gives the protein CASSQDLRAEQYF.

The chain carries TRBV9 and TRBJ2-6, with 8 nucleotides matching TRBD2. Germline assignment: CDR1 SGDLS and CDR2 YYNGEE. With 4 bases clipped from V and 5 bases from J, the junction kept 11 bases outside the gene matches. CDR3 size: 17 residues. CDR3 coding DNA: TGTGCCAGCAGCCCGACGGCGGGGGGCTCCAGGGCCAACGTCCTGACTTTC. It encodes CASSPTAGGSRANVLTF.

The genes are TRBV19 and TRBJ2-1; 9 positions match TRBD2. V dropped 1 base and J dropped 8; count of bases not matched to a gene: 6. The CDR3 has 15 residues. The germline CDR1 and CDR2 sequences are LNHDA and SQIVND (reference sequence). For the CDR3, the DNA is TGTGCCAGTAGTATAGTTGCGGGAGGGGGCTATGAGCAGTTCTTC. It encodes CASSIVAGGGYEQFF.

The chain uses TRBV2 and TRBJ2-2; TRBD2 matches 10 bases. Per the germline V gene, CDR1 is SNHLY and CDR2 is FYNNEI. This CDR3 comprises 16 residues. The V gene end was trimmed by 2 bases and the J gene end by 3 bases; junction bases not matched to a gene: 3. CDR3 in DNA: TGTGCCAGCAGTGAACTCCTAGCGGGAGACACCGGGGAGCTGTTTTTT. Encoded protein: CASSELLAGDTGELFF. Variable domain in full (rest from reference TRBV2 and TRBJ2-2): EPEVTQTPSHQVTQMGQEVILRCVPISNHLYFYWYRQILGQKVEFLVSFYNNEISEKSEIFDDQFSVERPDGSNFTLKIRSTKLEDSAMYFCASSELLAGDTGELFFGEGSRLTVL.

Only one count was recorded for this clone. This could be a read error, since a much larger clone is one nucleotide away. The chain links TRBV5-4 to TRBJ1-5, with TRBD1 identical over 8 bases. Per the germline V gene, CDR1 is SGHNT and CDR2 is YYREEE (reference sequence). This CDR3 has 13 residues. V shed 4 bases, J shed 5 bases, and the junction held 2 bases outside the gene matches. This chain's CDR3 is CASSQDRDQPQHF. In nucleotides, the CDR3 is TGTGCCAGCAGCCAGGACAGGGATCAGCCCCAGCATTTT.

Worth noting for this clone: The sample holds other DNA sequences that translate to the same CDR3. The chain links TRBV18 to TRBJ2-2; perhaps TRBD1 as D (6 bases). The CDR3 runs to 13 residues. Between the trimmed V and J ends, which lost 3 bases and 5 bases, there was a span of 7 bases. The germline gives CDR1 KGHSH, CDR2 LQKENI. Here the CDR3 reads CASSPRGTGELFF. CDR3 in DNA: TGTGCCAGCTCACCTAGGGGGACCGGGGAGCTGTTTTTT.

This clone came up once. The V gene is TRBV5-6, the J gene TRBJ2-1, with D possibly TRBD2 on 5 matching bases. Germline V gives CDR1 SGHDT, CDR2 YYEEEE. Trimming removed 0 bases at V and 0 bases at J, with 7 bases between. The CDR3 sequence is 15 residues long. The CDR3 sequence is CASSLEGSSYNEQFF. CDR3 coding DNA: TGTGCCAGCAGCTTGGAAGGGAGCTCCTACAATGAGCAGTTCTTC.

The table lists this clone with a few counts. V usage is TRBV18 and J usage is TRBJ1-2; 7 bases map to TRBD1. This CDR3 contains 14 residues. Germline loops: CDR1 KGHSH, CDR2 LQKENI. Trimming took 4 bases from V and 1 from J; bases not matched to a gene: 3. CDR3 protein: CASSQGASNYGYTF. CDR3 nucleotide sequence: TGTGCCAGCTCACAGGGGGCTAGTAACTATGGCTACACCTTC. Complete variable domain (other parts from reference TRBV18 and TRBJ1-2): NAGVMQNPRHLVRRRGQEARLRCSPMKGHSHVYWYRQLPEEGLKFMVYLQKENIIDESGMPKERFSAEFPKEGPSILRIQQVVRGDSAAYFCASSQGASNYGYTFGSGTRLTVV.

The J gene is TRBJ1-2, the V gene TRBV5-1; TRBD1 matches 7 bases. The CDR3 has 15 residues. V dropped 4 bases and J dropped 7; count of bases not matched to a gene: 13. Germline assignment: CDR1 SGHRS and CDR2 YFSETQ. This chain's CDR3 is CASSPTEGARGGYTF. In DNA, the CDR3 is TGCGCCAGCAGCCCCACCGAGGGGGCGAGGGGTGGCTACACCTTC.